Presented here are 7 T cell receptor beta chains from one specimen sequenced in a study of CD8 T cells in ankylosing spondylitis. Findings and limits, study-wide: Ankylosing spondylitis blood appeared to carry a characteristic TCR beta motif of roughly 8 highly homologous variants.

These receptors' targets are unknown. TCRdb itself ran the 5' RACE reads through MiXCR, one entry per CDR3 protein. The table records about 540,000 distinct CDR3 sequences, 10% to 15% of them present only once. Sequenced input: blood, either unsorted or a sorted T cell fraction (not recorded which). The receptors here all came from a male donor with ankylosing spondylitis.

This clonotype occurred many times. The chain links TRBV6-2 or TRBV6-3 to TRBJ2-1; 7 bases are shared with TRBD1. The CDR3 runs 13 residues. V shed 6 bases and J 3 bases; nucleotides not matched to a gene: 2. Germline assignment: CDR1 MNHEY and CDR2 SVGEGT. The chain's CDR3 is CASRRQGYNEQFF. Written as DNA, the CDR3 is TGTGCCAGCAGACGACAGGGCTACAATGAGCAGTTCTTC.

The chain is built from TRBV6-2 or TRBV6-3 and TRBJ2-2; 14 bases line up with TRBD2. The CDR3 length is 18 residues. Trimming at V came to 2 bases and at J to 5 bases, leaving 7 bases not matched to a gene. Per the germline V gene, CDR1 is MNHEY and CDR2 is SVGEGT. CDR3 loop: CASSYDLGLAGETGELFF. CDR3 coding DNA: TGTGCCAGCAGTTACGACCTGGGACTAGCGGGAGAAACCGGGGAGCTGTTTTTT.

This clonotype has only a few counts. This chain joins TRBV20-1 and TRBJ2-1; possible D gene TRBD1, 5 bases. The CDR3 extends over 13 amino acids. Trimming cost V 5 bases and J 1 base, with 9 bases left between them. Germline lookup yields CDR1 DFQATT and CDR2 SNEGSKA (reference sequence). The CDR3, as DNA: TGCAGTGCTGCAGGGCATTCCTACAATGAGCAGTTCTTC. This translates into CSAAGHSYNEQFF.

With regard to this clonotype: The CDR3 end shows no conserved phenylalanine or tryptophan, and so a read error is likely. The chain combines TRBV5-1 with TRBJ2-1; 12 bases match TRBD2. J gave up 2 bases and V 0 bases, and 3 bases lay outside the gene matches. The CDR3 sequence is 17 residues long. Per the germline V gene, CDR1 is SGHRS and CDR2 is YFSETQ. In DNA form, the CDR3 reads TGCGCCAGCAGCTTGGCTCCTAGCGGGAGGGCCTACAATGAGCAGTTCTTG. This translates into CASSLAPSGRAYNEQFL.

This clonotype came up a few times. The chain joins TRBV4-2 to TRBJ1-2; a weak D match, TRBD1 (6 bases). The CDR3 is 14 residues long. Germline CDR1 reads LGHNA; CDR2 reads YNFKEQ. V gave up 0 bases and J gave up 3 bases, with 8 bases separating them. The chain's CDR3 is CASSQDYRDYGYTF. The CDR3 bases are TGTGCCAGCAGCCAAGATTACAGGGACTATGGCTACACCTTC.

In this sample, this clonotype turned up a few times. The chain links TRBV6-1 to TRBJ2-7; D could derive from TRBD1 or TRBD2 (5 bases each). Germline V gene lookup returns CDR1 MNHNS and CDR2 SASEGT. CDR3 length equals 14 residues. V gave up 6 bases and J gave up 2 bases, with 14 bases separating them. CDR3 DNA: TGTGCCAGCAGGCTAATGGGACGGGCCTACGAGCAGTACGTC. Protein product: CASRLMGRAYEQYV.

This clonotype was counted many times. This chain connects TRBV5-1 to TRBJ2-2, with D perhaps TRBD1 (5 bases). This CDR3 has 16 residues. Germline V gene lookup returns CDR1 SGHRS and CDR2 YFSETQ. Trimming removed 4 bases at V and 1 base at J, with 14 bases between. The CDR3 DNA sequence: TGCGCCAGCAGCCCTTTCCCCCAGGGGAACACCGGGGAGCTGTTTTTT. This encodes CASSPFPQGNTGELFF.